These 32 T cell receptor beta chains originate from one sample sequenced in a study of blood T cell repertoires in COVID-19. The data were produced by immunoSEQ multiplex PCR, yet TCRdb's version contains in-frame clones alone and is incomplete. The sample lists approximately 390,000 clones; about 86% were seen once. The specimen sequenced was PBMCs or T cells enriched from blood (not recorded which). The receptors were sampled from a woman aged 50 to 65 who had recovered from COVID-19.

The V call is TRBV9, the J call TRBJ1-1; 7 nucleotides agree with TRBD1. CDR3 length: 15 amino acids. V was clipped by 0 bases and J by 3 bases; unmatched bases: 5. Germline V gene sequence: CDR1 SGDLS, CDR2 YYNGEE. This CDR3 is CASSVGAGGYTEAFF. For the CDR3, the DNA is TGTGCCAGCAGCGTAGGGGCAGGGGGATACACTGAAGCTTTCTTT.

This chain joins TRBV5-8 and TRBJ2-2, with TRBD1 matching over 9 bases. Germline V gives CDR1 SGHTS, CDR2 YDEGEE. CDR3 length: 15 amino acids. The J segment lost 7 bases and the V segment lost 4 bases, leaving 8 bases of the junction unmatched. In DNA, the CDR3 is TGTGCCAGCAGCCGCTGGACAGGGGTTGGCGGGGAGCTGTTTTTT. This gives the protein CASSRWTGVGGELFF.

The genes are TRBV28 and TRBJ1-3; D call uncertain. V shed 10 bases and J shed 0 bases, with 10 bases lying between them. Looked up from germline, CDR1 is MDHEN and CDR2 is SYDVKM. This CDR3 has 13 amino acids. As DNA, the CDR3 is TGTGCCACCCTGGACTTCTCTGGAAACACCATATATTTT. It yields the protein CATLDFSGNTIYF.

The chain employs TRBV5-4 and TRBJ1-5, with TRBD1 as a possible D gene (5 bases). Trimming pared 4 bases from V and 10 bases from J, leaving 12 bases between. The germline gives CDR1 SGHNT, CDR2 YYREEE (reference sequence). CDR3 length: 12 amino acids. DNA for the CDR3: TGTGCCAGCAGCCCGGGGGAGGGCCCCCAGCATTTT. Its protein is CASSPGEGPQHF. Complete variable domain (other parts from reference TRBV5-4 and TRBJ1-5): ETGVTQSPTHLIKTRGQQVTLRCSSQSGHNTVSWYQQALGQGPQFIFQYYREEENGRGNFPPRFSGLQFPNYSSELNVNALELDDSALYLCASSPGEGPQHFGDGTRLSIL.

The V gene is TRBV6-2 or TRBV6-3, the J gene TRBJ2-7, with a tentative D call TRBD2 (6 bases). This CDR3 comprises 13 residues. Trimming stripped 8 bases from V and 6 bases from J, with 17 bases between. In germline, CDR1 is MNHEY, CDR2 SVGEGT. The CDR3 loop is CASGRGRFAEQYF. The DNA of the CDR3 is TGTGCCAGCGGCCGGGGGAGGTTTGCCGAGCAGTACTTC.

CDR3 loop: CASVTQGPLPQHF. In DNA form, the CDR3 reads TGTGCCAGCGTCACTCAGGGGCCTTTGCCCCAGCATTTT. The J gene is TRBJ1-5, the V gene TRBV28, with D tentatively TRBD1 (6 bases). V was shortened by 8 bases and J by 9 bases, with 17 bases between the two germline ends. The CDR3 loop spans 13 amino acids. In germline, CDR1 is MDHEN, CDR2 SYDVKM.

The rearrangement uses TRBV28 and TRBJ1-2; D may be TRBD1 (6 bases). The length of the CDR3 is 11 residues. Per germline, CDR1 MDHEN and CDR2 SYDVKM. V was cut by 6 bases and J by 13 bases, with 15 bases left in between. The CDR3 DNA is TGTGCCAGCAGCAAAGGGACACCCGGCACCTTC. It encodes CASSKGTPGTF.

The chain couples TRBV2 to TRBJ2-6; D gene unclear. The V and J ends lost 9 bases and 2 bases respectively, with 14 bases between them. This CDR3 contains 15 residues. Per the germline V gene, CDR1 is SNHLY and CDR2 is FYNNEI. The CDR3 nucleotides read TGTGCCAGTCAGGATCTGGTAACTGGGGCCAACGTCCTGACTTTC. Amino acid sequence: CASQDLVTGANVLTF.

V and J are TRBV7-8 and TRBJ2-7, with D hard to call. V was trimmed by 7 bases and J by 7 bases, leaving 14 bases between them. This CDR3 region has 12 residues. Germline V gene data show CDR1 as SGHVS and CDR2 as FQNEAQ. The CDR3 region is CASTSSLQEQYF. CDR3 DNA sequence: TGTGCCAGCACCTCCTCCCTCCAGGAGCAGTACTTC.

In DNA form, the CDR3 reads TGTGCCAGCAGTTTAATTACTACAGATACGCAGTATTTT. It specifies CASSLITTDTQYF. The genes are TRBV27 and TRBJ2-3; D gene ambiguous. Looked up from germline, CDR1 is MNHEY and CDR2 is SMNVEV (reference sequence). The CDR3 has 13 amino acids. Trimming removed 2 bases at V and 3 bases at J, with 6 bases between.

The chain combines TRBV7-9 with TRBJ2-7, with 7 bases matching TRBD2. CDR3 length: 19 residues. The V gene's germline CDR1 is SEHNR and CDR2 FQNEAQ (reference sequence). Unmatched junction bases numbered 20, after V lost 6 bases and J lost 0 bases. CDR3 DNA: TGTGCCAGCAGTCCGTCACCGGGACTACGACTAAAATACTCCTACGAGCAGTACTTC. This sequence encodes CASSPSPGLRLKYSYEQYF.

This chain connects TRBV4-3 to TRBJ1-2; maybe TRBD1 (6 bases). The CDR3 has 16 amino acids. The germline V gene has CDR1 LGHNA and CDR2 YSLEER. V gave up 2 bases and J gave up 2 bases, with 15 bases separating them. Here the CDR3 reads CASSQSRQAQNYGYTF. The CDR3 DNA is TGCGCCAGCAGCCAATCCCGACAGGCCCAGAACTATGGCTACACCTTC.

The chain recombines TRBV28 with TRBJ1-2; D uncertain. Germline V gene lookup returns CDR1 MDHEN and CDR2 SYDVKM. The CDR3 totals 14 residues. Trimming took 5 bases from V and 11 from J, leaving 21 bases between them. In DNA, the CDR3 is TGTGCCAGCAGTCTGACGTCCAGGACGGGGTCATACACCTTC. Encoded protein: CASSLTSRTGSYTF.

The gene calls are TRBV25-1 and TRBJ1-6; 7 bases map to TRBD1. This CDR3 is 17 amino acids long. Per the germline V gene, CDR1 is MGHDK and CDR2 is SYGVNS. With V trimmed by 6 bases and J by 7 bases, 15 bases remained unmatched. The CDR3 loop reads CASSMNLLLGQNSPLHF. DNA of the CDR3: TGTGCCAGCAGCATGAATCTATTATTGGGACAGAATTCACCCCTCCACTTT.

The rearrangement links TRBV5-1 to TRBJ2-7; D uncertain. In germline, CDR1 is SGHRS, CDR2 YFSETQ. Trimming took off 1 base at V and 0 bases at J, with 11 bases between the two ends. The CDR3 is made up of 15 amino acids. Here the CDR3 reads CASSLTTSSSYEQYF. The CDR3 coding sequence is TGCGCCAGCAGCTTGACAACCTCAAGCTCCTACGAGCAGTACTTC.

The rearrangement uses TRBV25-1 and TRBJ2-2; 8 nucleotides agree with TRBD1. V dropped 3 bases and J dropped 3; count of bases not matched to a gene: 3. CDR3 size: 15 residues. Per the germline V gene, CDR1 is MGHDK and CDR2 is SYGVNS. Here the CDR3 DNA reads TGTGCCAGCAGTGAGACAGGGGTTTACACCGGGGAGCTGTTTTTT. Protein sequence: CASSETGVYTGELFF.

The chain uses TRBV2 and TRBJ1-1, with D possibly being TRBD1 (5 bases). Trimming took 0 bases from V and 1 from J, leaving 9 bases between them. CDR1 is SNHLY and CDR2 is FYNNEI in the germline V gene. CDR3 length: 15 amino acids. The CDR3 coding sequence is TGTGCCAGCAGTGAAGCGCGTAGGGGGAACACTGAAGCTTTCTTT. Its translation: CASSEARRGNTEAFF.

The chain links TRBV7-6 to TRBJ1-2, with TRBD1 matching over 8 bases. Germline V gives CDR1 SGHVS, CDR2 FNYEAQ. V lost 5 bases to trimming and J lost 4 bases; unmatched junction nucleotides: 9. The length of the CDR3 is 15 residues. The CDR3 sequence is CASSPSPQGVYGYTF. Written as DNA, the CDR3 is TGTGCCAGCAGCCCATCCCCACAGGGGGTCTATGGCTACACCTTC.

This sequence joins TRBV28 and TRBJ2-2; 8 bases match TRBD1. With V trimmed by 6 bases and J by 3 bases, 12 bases remained unmatched. CDR1 is MDHEN, CDR2 SYDVKM, per germline. The CDR3 runs 17 residues. The CDR3 region has the DNA TGTGCCAGCAGCCAACCCGCGGCAGGGGGCGACACCGGGGAGCTGTTTTTT. The encoded protein is CASSQPAAGGDTGELFF.

In its sample, this clone was seen once. The chain is built from TRBV30 and TRBJ1-6, with 7 positions matching TRBD1. This CDR3 contains 15 residues. Germline V gene data show CDR1 as GTSNPN and CDR2 as SVGIG (reference sequence). V was pared by 1 base and J by 7 bases, with 7 bases of the junction left unmatched. The CDR3 protein is CAWSGWDSLNSPLHF. For the CDR3, the DNA is TGTGCCTGGAGTGGATGGGACAGCTTAAATTCACCCCTCCACTTT.

This chain uses TRBV2 with TRBJ2-5, with D possibly being TRBD1 (5 bases). Trimming shortened V by 6 bases and J by 4 bases, and 18 bases separated the two germline ends. CDR3 length: 15 amino acids. The V gene's germline CDR1 is SNHLY and CDR2 FYNNEI. The CDR3 DNA reads as TGTGCCAGCAGGCCGGATCACGCTACAGGAGAGACCCAGTACTTC. As protein: CASRPDHATGETQYF. Supplemented by reference TRBV2 and TRBJ2-5, the full variable domain reads EPEVTQTPSHQVTQMGQEVILRCVPISNHLYFYWYRQILGQKVEFLVSFYNNEISEKSEIFDDQFSVERPDGSNFTLKIRSTKLEDSAMYFCASRPDHATGETQYFGPGTRLLVL.

V gene TRBV6-2 or TRBV6-3 combines with J gene TRBJ1-2; 9 bases fit TRBD1. The length of the CDR3 is 14 residues. J lost 10 bases, V lost 5 bases, and 11 bases had no gene match. Germline CDR1 reads MNHEY; CDR2 reads SVGEGT. The CDR3 region is CASSRPPGQGYYTF. Here the CDR3 DNA reads TGTGCCAGCAGTCGGCCACCGGGACAGGGATACTACACCTTC.

The chain combines TRBV25-1 with TRBJ2-3, with no clear D. This CDR3 is 12 amino acids long. The germline V and J ends were trimmed by 6 bases and 4 bases, with 8 bases remaining between them. From germline, CDR1 is MGHDK and CDR2 SYGVNS. CDR3 sequence: CASRAAPDTQYF. The CDR3, as DNA: TGTGCCAGCAGGGCCGCCCCAGATACGCAGTATTTT.

The chain is built from TRBV2 and TRBJ1-1, with a possible D match to TRBD1 (5 bases). Germline V gene data show CDR1 as SNHLY and CDR2 as FYNNEI. The ends were cut back, 2 bases at V and 3 bases at J, with 13 bases in the middle. The CDR3 sequence is 15 residues long. DNA of the CDR3: TGTGCCAGCAGTGAAACGACAGTACTCTACACTGAAGCTTTCTTT. Protein product: CASSETTVLYTEAFF.

V is TRBV10-3 and J is TRBJ1-1, with 7 bases lining up with TRBD1. In germline, CDR1 is ENHRY, CDR2 SYGVKD. CDR3 length: 13 residues. V gave up 6 bases and J gave up 1 base; unmatched junction bases: 2. The CDR3 protein is CAIRRQGNTEAFF. Here the CDR3 DNA reads TGTGCCATCAGGAGACAGGGGAACACTGAAGCTTTCTTT.

The gene calls are TRBV10-3 and TRBJ2-1, with 8 bases aligning to TRBD2. The germline V gene encodes CDR1 ENHRY and CDR2 SYGVKD. The J segment lost 8 bases and the V segment lost 3 bases, leaving 6 bases of the junction unmatched. The CDR3 has 14 amino acids. In nucleotides, the CDR3 is TGTGCCATCAGTGATCTCGGACTAGCCTATGAGCAGTTCTTC. Residues: CAISDLGLAYEQFF.

The chain combines TRBV3-1 (or the pseudogene TRBV3-2) with TRBJ2-2; tentative D call: TRBD1 (5 bases). Germline V gene lookup returns CDR1 LGHDT and CDR2 YNNKEL (reference sequence). The CDR3 length is 13 residues. V lost 4 bases and J 4 bases, leaving 7 bases between the germline ends. The CDR3 DNA follows: TGTGCCAGCAGCCGGACACTCACCGGGGAGCTGTTTTTT. Translation gives CASSRTLTGELFF.

This chain links TRBV4-3 with TRBJ2-7; D gene ambiguous. The germline V and J ends were trimmed by 2 bases and 3 bases, with 11 bases remaining between them. This CDR3 region has 14 residues. CDR1 and CDR2 from the germline V gene are LGHNA and YSLEER. The CDR3, as DNA: TGCGCCAGCAGCCAATGGTCAGGCGACTACGAGCAGTACTTC. Amino acids: CASSQWSGDYEQYF.

J is TRBJ2-5 and V is TRBV7-9, with 7 bases lining up with TRBD1. The CDR3 runs 15 residues. V lost 0 bases to trimming and J lost 2 bases; unmatched junction nucleotides: 3. Germline loops: CDR1 SEHNR, CDR2 FQNEAQ (reference sequence). CDR3 DNA sequence: TGTGCCAGCAGCTTAGCCGGGACAGCACAAGAGACCCAGTACTTC. It translates to CASSLAGTAQETQYF.

The chain combines TRBV7-9 with TRBJ1-6; 7 nucleotides align to TRBD1. The CDR3 sequence is 15 residues long. With 0 bases clipped from V and 10 bases from J, the junction kept 6 bases outside the gene matches. CDR1 and CDR2 (germline): SEHNR, FQNEAQ (reference sequence). The CDR3 DNA reads as TGTGCCAGCAGCTTAGCGGGGACAGCCGGATCACCCCTCCACTTT. This translates into CASSLAGTAGSPLHF.

A single count supports this clone. This rearrangement joins TRBV7-8 to TRBJ2-1, with 10 bases aligning to TRBD1. Trimming at V came to 3 bases and at J to 13 bases, leaving 3 bases not matched to a gene. In germline, CDR1 is SGHVS, CDR2 FQNEAQ. CDR3 length: 12 amino acids. The CDR3 is CASSLDRGIQFF. The CDR3 DNA reads TGTGCCAGCAGCTTGGACAGGGGGATACAGTTCTTC.

The CDR3 sequence: CASSQEAGSNYGYTF. Here the CDR3 DNA reads TGTGCCAGCAGCCAAGAGGCAGGGTCTAACTATGGCTACACCTTC. The gene calls are TRBV14 and TRBJ1-2; perhaps TRBD1 as D (5 bases). Germline CDR1 is SGHDN and CDR2 is FVKESK. The V and J ends lost 0 bases and 0 bases respectively, with 8 bases between them. CDR3 length equals 15 residues.